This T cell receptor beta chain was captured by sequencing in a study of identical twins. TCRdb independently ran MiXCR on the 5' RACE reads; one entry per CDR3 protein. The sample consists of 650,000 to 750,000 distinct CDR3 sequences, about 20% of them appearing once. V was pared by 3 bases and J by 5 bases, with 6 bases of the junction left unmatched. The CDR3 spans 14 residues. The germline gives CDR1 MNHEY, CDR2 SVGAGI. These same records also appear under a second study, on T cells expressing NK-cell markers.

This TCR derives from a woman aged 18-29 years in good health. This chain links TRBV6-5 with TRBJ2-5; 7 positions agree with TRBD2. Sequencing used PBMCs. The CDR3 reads CASSYGGSWETQYF. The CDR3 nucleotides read TGTGCCAGCAGTTATGGCGGGAGTTGGGAGACCCAGTACTTC.